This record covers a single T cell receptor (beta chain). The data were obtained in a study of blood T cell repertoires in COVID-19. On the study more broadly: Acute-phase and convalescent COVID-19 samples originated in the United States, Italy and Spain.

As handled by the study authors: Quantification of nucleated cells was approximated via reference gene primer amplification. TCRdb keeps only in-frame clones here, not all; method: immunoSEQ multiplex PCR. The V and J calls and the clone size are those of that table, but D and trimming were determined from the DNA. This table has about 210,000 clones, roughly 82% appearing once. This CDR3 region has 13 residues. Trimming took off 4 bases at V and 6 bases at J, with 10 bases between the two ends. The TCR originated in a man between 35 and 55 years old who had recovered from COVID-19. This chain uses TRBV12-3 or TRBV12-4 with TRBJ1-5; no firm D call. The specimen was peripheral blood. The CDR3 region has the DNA TGTGCCAGCAGTTCTGGGAGAAGTCAGCCCCAGCATTTT. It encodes CASSSGRSQPQHF.